The 10 T cell receptor beta chains below all came from one sample that was sequenced in a study of blood T cell repertoires in COVID-19. Produced via immunoSEQ multiplex PCR; TCRdb's table is partial and in-frame only. The table has roughly 320,000 clones, around 89% seen once. The sample taken for sequencing was peripheral blood. The receptors originated from a woman between 50 and 59 years old with COVID-19, enrolled during active disease.

The chain has TRBV18 and TRBJ1-1; possible D gene TRBD1, 6 bases. V dropped 4 bases and J dropped 2 bases, with 11 bases sitting between them. Germline V CDR1 and CDR2: KGHSH, LQKENI. This CDR3 spans 14 amino acids. The CDR3 spells CASSHDRKNTEAFF. The DNA of the CDR3 is TGTGCCAGCTCACACGACAGGAAAAACACTGAAGCTTTCTTT.

This clone was seen a single time. The chain couples TRBV24-1 to TRBJ2-1; a weak D match, TRBD1 (5 bases). Deletions cut 6 bases from V and 2 bases from J, with 16 bases between. The CDR3 sequence is 16 residues long. Germline V CDR1 and CDR2: KGHDR, SFDVKD. The CDR3 loop reads CATSPGPRGTYNEQFF. The CDR3 coding sequence is TGTGCCACCAGTCCAGGGCCTCGCGGAACCTACAATGAGCAGTTCTTC.

V gene TRBV9 combines with J gene TRBJ1-1, with 10 nucleotides matching TRBD1. After removal of 3 bases from V and 5 bases from J, the junction contained 7 bases not matched to a gene. The CDR3 is 15 amino acids. Per the germline V gene, CDR1 is SGDLS and CDR2 is YYNGEE. For the CDR3, the DNA is TGTGCCAGCAGCGGACAGGGGGCAATAGGGACTGAAGCTTTCTTT. Amino acid sequence: CASSGQGAIGTEAFF. The whole variable domain, filled in from reference TRBV9 and TRBJ1-1, reads DSGVTQTPKHLITATGQRVTLRCSPRSGDLSVYWYQQSLDQGLQFLIQYYNGEERAKGNILERFSAQQFPDLHSELNLSSLELGDSALYFCASSGQGAIGTEAFFGQGTRLTVV.

V is TRBV11-1 and J is TRBJ2-1; 8 bases line up with TRBD1. CDR1 SGHAT and CDR2 FQDESV come from the germline V gene (reference sequence). Trimming took 5 bases from V and 3 from J; bases not matched to a gene: 6. CDR3 length equals 15 residues. In DNA, the CDR3 is TGTGCCAGCAGCGACAGGGGAAGCCTCTACAATGAGCAGTTCTTC. Protein product: CASSDRGSLYNEQFF. Drawing the rest from reference TRBV11-1 and TRBJ2-1, the complete variable domain is EAEVAQSPRYKITEKSQAVAFWCDPISGHATLYWYRQILGQGPELLVQFQDESVVDDSQLPKDRFSAERLKGVDSTLKIQPAELGDSAMYLCASSDRGSLYNEQFFGPGTRLTVL.

The chain couples TRBV5-1 to TRBJ1-2; tentatively, D is TRBD1 (6 bases). This CDR3 has 15 amino acids. Germline lookup yields CDR1 SGHRS and CDR2 YFSETQ. V shed 2 bases and J shed 2 bases, with 13 bases lying between them. CDR3 bases: TGCGCCAGCAGCTTCGGGTGGCAGGGGAACTATGGCTACACCTTC. This codes for CASSFGWQGNYGYTF.

The chain joins TRBV25-1 to TRBJ2-4, with TRBD1 as a possible D gene (5 bases). Germline lookup yields CDR1 MGHDK and CDR2 SYGVNS. CDR3 length: 16 amino acids. Trimming took 3 bases from V and 3 from J, leaving 15 bases between them. CDR3 DNA: TGTGCCAGCAGTGAGTCTCAGGGCAAGCTCAAAAACATTCAGTACTTC. The encoded protein is CASSESQGKLKNIQYF. The complete variable domain, with remaining parts taken from reference TRBV25-1 and TRBJ2-4, reads EADIYQTPRYLVIGTGKKITLECSQTMGHDKMYWYQQDPGMELHLIHYSYGVNSTEKGDLSSESTVSRIRTEHFPLTLESARPSHTSQYLCASSESQGKLKNIQYFGAGTRLSVL.

The gene calls are TRBV6-5 and TRBJ2-7; 7 bases fit TRBD1. This CDR3 is built from 15 residues. Germline trimming cut 5 bases from V and 7 bases from J; bases unmatched to any gene: 14. Germline V gene lookup returns CDR1 MNHEY and CDR2 SVGAGI. The CDR3 loop reads CASSRAKTGLQEQYF. CDR3 coding DNA: TGTGCCAGCAGTCGCGCCAAGACAGGGCTTCAGGAGCAGTACTTC.

This clone has only one observation. This sample includes further DNA sequences coding for the same CDR3. CDR3 DNA sequence: TGTGCCTGGAGTCGGGGGAGCTCCTACAATGAGCAGTTCTTC. Translation: CAWSRGSSYNEQFF. This chain uses TRBV30 with TRBJ2-1; possibly TRBD2 for D (6 bases). Per the germline V gene, CDR1 is GTSNPN and CDR2 is SVGIG (reference sequence). V lost 2 bases, J lost 0 bases, and 8 bases lay in between. The CDR3 runs to 14 residues.

The rearrangement uses TRBV27 and TRBJ2-2; TRBD2 matches 13 bases. Germline CDR1 MNHEY, CDR2 SMNVEV (reference sequence). Unmatched junction bases numbered 7, after V lost 5 bases and J lost 7 bases. The CDR3 sequence is 16 residues long. CDR3 region: CASSPTGLAGNGELFF. The CDR3 DNA reads as TGTGCCAGCAGTCCAACGGGACTAGCGGGGAACGGGGAGCTGTTTTTT.

V and J are TRBV30 and TRBJ1-1; D is undetermined. This CDR3 region has 13 residues. V shed 3 bases and J shed 0 bases, with 8 bases lying between them. Looked up from germline, CDR1 is GTSNPN and CDR2 is SVGIG (reference sequence). CDR3 nucleotides: TGTGCCTGGAGCATCGGGGTGAACACTGAAGCTTTCTTT. This translates into CAWSIGVNTEAFF.